Listed below are T cell receptor beta chains from one sample, sequenced in a study of shared clonotypes between healthy human individuals. TCRdb's copy holds only in-frame clones and misses some; the assay was immunoSEQ multiplex PCR. The sample gives a few million clones, just under 95% of which show up once; 1.5% to 2% is in the top ten. The sample was naive CD8+ T cells from PBMCs. Receptor source: a young man in good health. Some clones in this sample may be carry-over from other donors' samples. Both conserved end residues are trimmed from each CDR3. D genes are given only for firm matches.

- | TRBJ2-4 | TRBV9 | ASSATGAKNIQY
- | TRBJ2-7 | TRBV27 | ASSYIQSSYEQY
TRBD1 | TRBJ1-1 | TRBV13 | ASSLDRGTSEAF
- | TRBJ2-7 | TRBV5-1 | ASSLAQIAGQYEQY
- | TRBJ2-3 | TRBV7-3 | ASSRFPRGTSTDTQY
- | TRBJ1-4 | TRBV27 | ASAGTPGEKLF
TRBD2 | TRBJ2-7 | TRBV4-2 | ASSPSGRMSYEQY
- | TRBJ2-7 | TRBV27 | ASSFSLTYEQY
- | TRBJ2-7 | TRBV7-9 | ASSLDSPEQY
TRBD1 | TRBJ2-1 | TRBV6-4 | ASSDSQGARVNYNEQF
- | TRBJ1-2 | TRBV9 | ASSVDTGDTNYGYT
- | TRBJ1-2 | TRBV7-9 | ASSLGSGALNGYT
TRBD2 | TRBJ2-2 | TRBV7-3 | ASSLRLAGENTGELF
TRBD2 | TRBJ2-2 | TRBV28 | ASSLVGRANTGELF
- | TRBJ1-1 | TRBV29-1 | SVLIGLGNTEAF
- | TRBJ1-2 | TRBV6-1 | ASSEALTANYGYT
- | TRBJ1-2 | TRBV27 | ASRGRGVGGYT
TRBD2 | TRBJ2-1 | TRBV10-1 | ASSTSGGDNEQF
- | TRBJ2-5 | TRBV7-9 | ASSSPAYLKETQY
TRBD1 | TRBJ2-7 | TRBV5-6 | ASSGGQVPYEQY
TRBD1 | TRBJ2-7 | TRBV6-5 | ASSLSTGGLYEQY
- | TRBJ1-5 | TRBV28 | ASIINGGGQPQH
TRBD1 | TRBJ1-2 | TRBV5-1 | ASSARQGADYGYT
- | TRBJ1-5 | TRBV28 | ATVDRDNQPQH
TRBD2 | TRBJ2-3 | TRBV28 | ASSLLAGESDTQY
- | TRBJ2-2 | TRBV27 | ASTEGSNLRELF
- | TRBJ2-5 | TRBV18 | ASSPPKGAGETQY
TRBD2 | TRBJ2-2 | TRBV11-2 | ASSFFPRPERGGELF
TRBD1 | TRBJ2-1 | TRBV2 | ATGTGIYNEQF
- | TRBJ2-1 | TRBV7-3 | ASSHLPPLEQF
- | TRBJ1-5 | TRBV27 | AIKQGGSNQPQH
- | TRBJ1-2 | TRBV5-1 | ASSPRLGTDNYGYT
TRBD2 | TRBJ2-1 | TRBV7-9 | ASRGGVRGGLYNEQF
- | TRBJ1-5 | TRBV28 | ASSGAGDQPQH
- | TRBJ1-1 | TRBV5-1 | ASSSGLNTEAF
TRBD2 | TRBJ2-1 | TRBV7-2 | ASSLRTSGFSSYNEQF
- | TRBJ2-4 | TRBV27 | ASSLRAPGAVAKNIQY
- | TRBJ1-1 | TRBV10-1 | ASSEGPGGTEAF
TRBD2 | TRBJ2-1 | TRBV27 | ASSLTGGSLYEQF
TRBD1 | TRBJ1-1 | TRBV28 | ASSLTGWTEAF
TRBD1 | TRBJ2-7 | TRBV7-9 | ASSSDRDRGQVITYEQY
- | TRBJ1-5 | TRBV30 | AWSPWRGQPQH
- | TRBJ2-3 | TRBV7-9 | ASSLLSQDASTDTQY
- | TRBJ2-1 | TRBV13 | ASSPNPRGGNEQF
- | TRBJ2-6 | TRBV27 | ASSLSGGAGANVLT
TRBD1 | TRBJ1-1 | TRBV11-2 | ASSFGTGRDTEAF
- | TRBJ2-3 | TRBV15 | ATSRDYSSDTQY
- | TRBJ1-3 | TRBV7-2 | ASSPGPRATGNTIY
- | TRBJ2-7 | TRBV11-2 | ASSEVGTLAEQY
- | TRBJ2-1 | TRBV7-2 | ASSLSSGGPEQF
- | TRBJ1-1 | TRBV25-1 | ASATGGIEAF
TRBD1 | TRBJ2-2 | TRBV7-9 | ASRDRGTGELF
- | TRBJ2-5 | TRBV30 | AWRDSGMETQY
- | TRBJ2-1 | TRBV6-6 | ASTHLPLAVTNEQF
TRBD1 | TRBJ1-2 | TRBV19 | ASSMGTGFIYGYT
- | TRBJ1-2 | TRBV30 | AWRLKQRTDYGYT
TRBD2 | TRBJ2-1 | TRBV12-5 | ASGGGLGRYNEQF
- | TRBJ2-2 | TRBV28 | ASSSPRERIGGELF
- | TRBJ2-2 | TRBV25-1 | ASSWKITGELF
TRBD2 | TRBJ2-5 | TRBV15 | ATSRDAGDQETQY